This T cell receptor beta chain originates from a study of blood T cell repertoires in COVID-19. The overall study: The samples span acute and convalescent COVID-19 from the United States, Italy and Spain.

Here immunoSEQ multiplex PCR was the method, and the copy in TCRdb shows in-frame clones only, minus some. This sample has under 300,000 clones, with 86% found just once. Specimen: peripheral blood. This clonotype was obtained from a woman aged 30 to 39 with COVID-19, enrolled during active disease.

The CDR3 DNA reads TGTGCCAGCAGAAAACTCGGCGGGACAGGGTATGGCTACACCTTC. Translation: CASRKLGGTGYGYTF. The chain carries TRBV2 and TRBJ1-2, with 9 bases lining up with TRBD1. The J segment lost 5 bases and the V segment lost 6 bases, leaving 10 bases of the junction unmatched. Germline V gene lookup returns CDR1 SNHLY and CDR2 FYNNEI. This CDR3 has 15 residues.